This T cell receptor beta chain was documented in a study of T cell changes during pregnancy in multiple sclerosis. V lost 2 bases and J lost 4, with 5 bases in between. Germline V gene sequence: CDR1 SGHTA, CDR2 FQGNSA. This CDR3 has 12 residues. Produced via immunoSEQ multiplex PCR; TCRdb's table is partial and in-frame only. Of 69,000 or so clones listed, approximately 92% are singletons. Sequencing used peripheral blood, obtained before pregnancy. This sequence joins TRBV7-2 and TRBJ1-2; D not resolved. The source of this sequence is a female donor with multiple sclerosis, enrolled in a pregnancy study. DNA for the CDR3: TGTGCCAGCAGCTTAAATCTCTATGGCTACACCTTC. It specifies CASSLNLYGYTF.